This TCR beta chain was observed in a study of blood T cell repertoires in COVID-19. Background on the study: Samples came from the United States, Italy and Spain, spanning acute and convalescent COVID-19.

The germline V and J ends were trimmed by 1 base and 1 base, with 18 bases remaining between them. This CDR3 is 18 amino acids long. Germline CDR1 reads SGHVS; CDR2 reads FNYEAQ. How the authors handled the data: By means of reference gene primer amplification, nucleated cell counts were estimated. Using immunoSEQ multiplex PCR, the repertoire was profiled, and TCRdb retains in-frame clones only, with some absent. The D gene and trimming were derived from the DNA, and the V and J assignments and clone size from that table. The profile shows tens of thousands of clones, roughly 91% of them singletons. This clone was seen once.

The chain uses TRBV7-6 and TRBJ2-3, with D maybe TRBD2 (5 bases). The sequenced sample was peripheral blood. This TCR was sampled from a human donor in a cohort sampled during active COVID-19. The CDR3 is CASSLVLPPGLGTDTQYF. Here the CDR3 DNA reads TGTGCCAGCAGCTTAGTGCTGCCCCCGGGGTTGGGCACAGATACGCAGTATTTT.